This T cell receptor beta chain was captured by sequencing in a study of neurological immune-mediated disorders. For this clonotype: Its antigen is still unknown. One base away lies a much larger clone, so this may be a sequencing read error.

Study-wide findings and caveats: CDR3 amino acid sequences found in expanded clones were never shared across subjects, suggesting private repertoires in all groups.

The germline V and J ends were trimmed by 6 bases and 1 base, with 18 bases remaining between them. There are 15 residues in the CDR3. Germline V CDR1 and CDR2: DFQATT, SNEGSKA (reference sequence). One entry per CDR3 protein results from TCRdb running MiXCR on the 5' RACE reads. The sample contains around 70,000 distinct CDR3 sequences, roughly 4.9% of which appear only once. What was sequenced was PBMCs. This TCR was sampled from a woman in her 70s with multiple sclerosis. The chain recombines TRBV20-1 with TRBJ1-1; D may be TRBD1 (5 bases). In DNA, the CDR3 is TGCAGTGCCAGATACCCAGGGAAGGAGAACACTGAAGCTTTCTTT. Translated: CSARYPGKENTEAFF.